This TCR beta chain is from a study of T cell responses to AZD1222 COVID-19 vaccine. Study context: Recipients boosted at about 4 weeks or about 12 weeks are pooled.

This clone has only one observation. The protocol was immunoSEQ multiplex PCR, while the TCRdb copy is restricted to in-frame clones and leaves out a portion. The sample has a few hundred thousand clones, 93% seen once; the top ten hold around 0.57%. Germline lookup yields CDR1 ENHRY and CDR2 SYGVKD. The CDR3 is made up of 14 amino acids. Trimming cost V 6 bases and J 4 bases; bases outside gene matches: 6. The receptor was isolated from an adult in good health. The specimen was peripheral blood, collected on day 0 of AZD1222 vaccination. J is TRBJ1-5 and V is TRBV10-3; 7 bases fit TRBD1. DNA of the CDR3: TGTGCCATCAGCCAAGACAGGGATAATCAGCCCCAGCATTTT. Its protein is CAISQDRDNQPQHF.